This TCR beta chain emerged from a study of radiotherapy plus CTLA-4 blockade in lung cancer. About the study: Objective response rate was around 19%; disease control rate, approximately 33%.

The study gave focal radiation plus ipilimumab CTLA-4 blockade to patients with chemo-refractory metastatic non-small-cell lung cancer. The CDR3 has 13 amino acids. CDR1 is MNHEY and CDR2 is SMNVEV in the germline V gene (reference sequence). This table comes from immunoSEQ multiplex PCR, and its TCRdb copy is limited to in-frame clones, with some not included. The table records 75,000 to 100,000 clones, 82% of them present only once. This material consisted of peripheral blood, taken from a patient treated with radiotherapy plus ipilimumab. The receptor was isolated from a human donor with non-small cell lung cancer who had a partial response to radiotherapy plus ipilimumab. The chain is built from TRBV27 and TRBJ2-5; 11 nucleotides align to TRBD2. The J call could be wrong; TRBJ2-7 is a better fit for the DNA end. The DNA of the CDR3 is TGTGCCAGCAGACTAGCGGGAGAATACGAGCAGTACTTC. Amino acids: CASRLAGEYEQYF.